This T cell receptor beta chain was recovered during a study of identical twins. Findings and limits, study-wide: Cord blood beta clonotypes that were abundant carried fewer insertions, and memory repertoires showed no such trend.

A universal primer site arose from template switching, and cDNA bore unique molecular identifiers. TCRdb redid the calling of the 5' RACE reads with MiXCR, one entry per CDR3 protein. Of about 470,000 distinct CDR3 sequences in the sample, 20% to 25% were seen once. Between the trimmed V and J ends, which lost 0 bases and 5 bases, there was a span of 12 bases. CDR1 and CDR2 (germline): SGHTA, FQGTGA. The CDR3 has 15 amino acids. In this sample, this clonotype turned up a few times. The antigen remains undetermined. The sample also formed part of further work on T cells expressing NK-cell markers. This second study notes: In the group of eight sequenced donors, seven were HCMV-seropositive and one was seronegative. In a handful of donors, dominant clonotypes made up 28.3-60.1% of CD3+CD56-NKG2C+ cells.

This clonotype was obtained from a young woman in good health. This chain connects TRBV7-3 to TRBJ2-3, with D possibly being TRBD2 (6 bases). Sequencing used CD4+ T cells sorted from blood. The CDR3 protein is CASSLTGPGGDTQYF. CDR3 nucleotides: TGTGCCAGCAGCTTAACAGGACCCGGGGGAGATACGCAGTATTTT.